This T cell receptor (beta chain) emerged from a study of tumor-infiltrating lymphocytes in localized non-small cell lung cancer. Study-wide context: Resected tumor was paired with non-adjacent uninvolved lung from the same patient. Regarding the study as a whole: Tumors had more T cell infiltration than uninvolved lung, per TCRbeta sequencing and CD3 counts.

Germline-derived CDR1 and CDR2 are SGHNT and YYREEE (reference sequence). The J segment lost 9 bases and the V segment lost 0 bases, leaving 17 bases of the junction unmatched. The CDR3 is 17 residues long. Details on this clone: The target antigen is unknown.

The data were produced by immunoSEQ multiplex PCR, yet TCRdb's version contains in-frame clones alone and is incomplete. The sample holds about 12,000 clones; 80% to 90% are singletons and the top ten take about 3.5%. The source of this sequence is a human donor with non-small cell lung cancer. V gene TRBV5-4 combines with J gene TRBJ2-5; 7 bases align to TRBD2. The specimen sequenced was uninvolved lung tissue not adjacent to the tumor. CDR3 nucleotide sequence: TGTGCCAGCAGCTTGGTTTCGCGTCGAGCGGGGAACGCGCCCCAGTACTTC. This translates into CASSLVSRRAGNAPQYF.